This T cell receptor (beta chain) was observed in a study of blood T cell repertoires in COVID-19 (dated by TCRdb to 2020 to 2022). For context, the study as a whole: The collaborator samples originated in the United States, Italy and Spain and spanned the acute and convalescent phases of COVID-19. The repertoires were released in a freely available public database intended as a resource for research on the immune response to SARS-CoV-2. The samples were drawn from the first 160 participants of the ongoing ImmuneRACE study and from 1,254 subjects provided by 6 global collaborators. Sample metadata almost always included a de-identified subject ID, COVID-19 status, age in years and sex. The prospective study material was composed of cDNA or gDNA derived from T cells, B-cell-depleted T cells, or PBMCs. Subjects who had been exposed to COVID-19, were actively infected with it, or had recovered from it provided the deeply sampled blood TCRbeta repertoires that made up the dataset. Where available, HLA class I and class II types were obtained from metadata supplied by the sample provider rather than from assay-based typing. Broad study findings and their caveats: Clinical and demographic metadata were provided uncurated, with the amount varying by source and participant.

TCRbeta CDR3 regions were amplified from genomic DNA by means of the immunoSEQ Assay, a bias-controlled multiplex PCR. On the authors' methods: Nucleated cell counts per sample were estimated from amplification of reference gene primers within the assay. Sequence reads were collapsed and filtered to measure the absolute abundance of every unique TCRbeta CDR3 rearrangement. For each sample, productive Simpson clonality was calculated as the square root of Simpson's diversity index across productive rearrangements. In TCRdb, the immuneACCESS table is reduced to in-frame sequences with V and J assigned. These tables do not hold every clone; where another copy was compared, an unresolved V gene accounts for under half, and the others remain unexplained. That table supplies the V and J calls and clone size; D and trimming were determined from the DNA. The sample profile shows about 380,000 clones; about 88% of them were found once. The ten largest account for more than 0.95% of the sample.

Turning to this clone: Which antigen it targets is not known. Base qualities are missing; no much larger clone stands one base away.

Participants in the prospective study were enrolled through a virtual design, were aged roughly 18 to 100 years, and lived in about two dozen United States geographic areas. In the prospective study, cohorts were assigned on the basis of participant-reported clinical history obtained from a screening survey and a study questionnaire. ImmuneRACE Cohort 3 recovered participants were defined by two consecutive negative NP/OP PCR tests, healthcare professional clearance, or symptom resolution. Mobile phlebotomists in the prospective study collected whole blood, serum and a nasopharyngeal or oropharyngeal swab from every participant. Additional blood draws and questionnaires over an approximately two-month period could optionally be provided by prospective study participants. Before DNA extraction, blood samples from the prospective study were shipped at room temperature or frozen. Cut back by 7 bases and 0 bases, the V and J ends lie 21 bases apart. Based on the germline V gene, the CDR1 and CDR2 sequences are SGHAT and FQNNGV. The CDR3 runs 18 residues from the cysteine to the phenylalanine. Of all the DNA, just the CDR3 is kept, 54 bases in frame from base 1.

The sequence came from a woman aged 18 to 35 who had recovered from COVID-19. Sequenced material: PBMCs or T cells enriched from blood (not recorded which). The V and J genes are TRBV11-2 and TRBJ1-4; TRBD1 is possibly the D segment (5 matching bases). The CDR3 region: CASIQTGREGATNEKLFF. The nucleotide sequence is given as TGTGCCAGCATCCAGACGGGCAGGGAAGGTGCAACTAATGAAAAACTGTTTTTT.